These T cell receptor beta chains were read from a single sample in a study of CD8+CD57+ T cells in acquired aplastic anemia. Each CDR3 protein is one row after TCRdb ran MiXCR on the reads. The repertoire has around 200,000 distinct CDR3 sequences, roughly 50% of them found once; the top ten carry around 20%. The material sequenced was sorted CD4+, CD8+, or CD8+CD57+ T cells (not recorded which) from PBMCs. The receptor source for this set is a human donor with aplastic anemia. CDR3s include the opening cysteine and the closing phenylalanine or tryptophan. The D gene is left open where the match is weak. Clone size is stated in some rows and not others, as once, few, many or a class when expanded.

abundance	v_gene	d_gene	j_gene	CDR3nt	CDR3aa
.	TRBV5-1	.	TRBJ2-5	TGCGCCAGCAGCGGGCAGGGGGGGCAAGAGACCCAGTACTTC	CASSGQGGQETQYF
.	TRBV7-2	.	TRBJ2-6	TGTGCCAGCAGCCCTGTGGCGTCAGGGTCTGGGGCCAACGTCCTGACTTTC	CASSPVASGSGANVLTF
once	TRBV12-3/TRBV12-4	.	TRBJ2-2	TGTGCCAGCAGCCGGGGAAGTAAGGCCGGGGAGCTGTTTTTT	CASSRGSKAGELFF
few	TRBV7-2	.	TRBJ2-7	TGTGCCAGCAGCCGCCCGGCGCAACAGACCTACGAGCAGTACTTC	CASSRPAQQTYEQYF
.	TRBV20-1	TRBD2	TRBJ2-7	TGCAGTGCTAGAGATCAGGCAGCGGGGGTTTACGAGCAGTACTTC	CSARDQAAGVYEQYF
many	TRBV6-1	.	TRBJ1-5	TGTGCCAGCAGTGAACAGGAGGTCAGCGGGCAGCCCCAGCATTTT	CASSEQEVSGQPQHF
.	TRBV5-1	.	TRBJ1-2	TGCGCCAGCAGCCCGGACAGCGATTTTGGCTACACCTTC	CASSPDSDFGYTF
.	TRBV9	TRBD1	TRBJ1-2	TGTGCCAGCAGCCAATTACGGGACAGGGGCTATGGCTACGCCTTC	CASSQLRDRGYGYAF
.	TRBV18	TRBD1	TRBJ1-5	TGTGCCAGCTCACCGGACCGGGGACAGGGAAGTCAGCCCCAGCATTTT	CASSPDRGQGSQPQHF
.	TRBV20-1	.	TRBJ1-2	TGCAGTGCTAGCAAACAGGGAAGGGGATACACCTTC	CSASKQGRGYTF
many	TRBV5-6	.	TRBJ1-1	TGTGCCAGCAGCTTGGGGACGGGCATGAACACTGAAGCTTTCTTT	CASSLGTGMNTEAFF
few	TRBV3-1	.	TRBJ2-2	TGTGCCAGCAGCCAACTCTTCCATGTTCCCGGGGAGCTGTTTTTT	CASSQLFHVPGELFF
.	TRBV20-1	.	TRBJ1-6	TGCAGTGCTGCCCAAGGAGCGGGGGGCCTGCTATATAATTCACCCCTCCACTTT	CSAAQGAGGLLYNSPLHF
.	TRBV7-3	TRBD2	TRBJ2-5	TGTGCCAGCAGCTCAGGGGGACTAGCGGGAAAAGAGACCCAGTACTTC	CASSSGGLAGKETQYF
many	TRBV6-1	.	TRBJ2-2	TGTGCCAGCAGTGAGGCAGGGACTGGAGGGGAGCTGTTTTTT	CASSEAGTGGELFF
.	TRBV20-1	.	TRBJ2-7	TGCAGTGCTATAAGCGAAAGCTCCTACGAGCAGTACTTC	CSAISESSYEQYF
many	TRBV30	TRBD1	TRBJ1-4	TGTGCCTGGAGTGTAGACAGGGAGGAAAAACTGTTTTTT	CAWSVDREEKLFF
many	TRBV7-2	.	TRBJ1-5	TGTGCCAGCAGCCCCAGGCCTGGCGGTCAGCCCCAGCATTTT	CASSPRPGGQPQHF
.	TRBV2	TRBD1	TRBJ1-3	TGTGCCAGCAGGGGGACAGGTAGCTCTGGAAACACCATATATTTT	CASRGTGSSGNTIYF
.	TRBV5-4	TRBD1	TRBJ1-2	TGTGCCAGCTCGGCACGACAGGGAGACTATGGCTACACCTTC	CASSARQGDYGYTF
few	TRBV6-1	.	TRBJ1-1	TGTGCCAGCAGGGACACTGAAGCTTTCTTT	CASRDTEAFF
medium-sized	TRBV2	.	TRBJ2-1	TGTGCCAGCAGTGAAGTGGGTGACCAGTACAATGAGCAGTTCTTC	CASSEVGDQYNEQFF
few	TRBV14	TRBD1	TRBJ1-2	TGTGCCAGCAGCCCTGGACAGGGCCACTATGGCTACACCTTC	CASSPGQGHYGYTF
many	TRBV20-1	TRBD1	TRBJ2-2	TGCAGTGCTAGAAGGACAGGGTTTGGCGGGGAGCTGTTTTTT	CSARRTGFGGELFF
.	TRBV7-9	.	TRBJ1-5	TGTGCCAGCAGCTTAGGAGGACAACTCAATCAGTCCCAGCATTTT	CASSLGGQLNQSQHF
.	TRBV29-1	.	TRBJ1-4	TGCAGCGTCGCGAGCGGGGCTGAAAAACTGTTTTTT	CSVASGAEKLFF
.	TRBV18	TRBD1	TRBJ1-6	TGTGCCAGCTCACCACAACAGGGGGCGACCTCCTATAATTCACCCCTCCACTTT	CASSPQQGATSYNSPLHF
many	TRBV19	.	TRBJ2-5	TGTGCCAGTAGTAGAGACACCCAAGAGACCCAGTACTTC	CASSRDTQETQYF
many	TRBV29-1	TRBD2	TRBJ2-1	TGCAGCGTTGAATCGACTAGCGGGGGCCAGAACTTCTTC	CSVESTSGGQNFF
.	TRBV20-1	.	TRBJ1-5	TGCAGTGCTGACAGGAGGCAGCGTCAACCCCAGCATTTT	CSADRRQRQPQHF
.	TRBV20-1	TRBD1	TRBJ2-7	TGCAGTGCTAGAGAGACAGGGGGCATCAACGAGCAGTACTTC	CSARETGGINEQYF
.	TRBV19	.	TRBJ2-7	TGTGCCAGCAGTGGGGGGGGCAGATACGAGCAGTACTTC	CASSGGGRYEQYF
once	TRBV10-1	TRBD1	TRBJ1-2	TGCGCCAGCCCGACAGGGAATACCTATGGCTACACCTTC	CASPTGNTYGYTF
.	TRBV25-1	.	TRBJ2-7	TGTGCCAGTACGGTGGGGGCGACAGGCTTTCGGGTCGAGCAGTACTTC	CASTVGATGFRVEQYF
.	TRBV14	.	TRBJ2-2	TGTGCCAGCAGCCAAGATCTTGAGAACACCGGGGAGCTGTTTTTT	CASSQDLENTGELFF
.	TRBV7-9	TRBD1	TRBJ2-7	TGTGCCAGCAGCTCACAGGGGGCCTCCTCCCACGAGCAGTACTTC	CASSSQGASSHEQYF
many	TRBV19	TRBD1	TRBJ2-2	TGTGCCAGTAGCCCTAGGACAGGGTCGCCCGGGGAGCTGTTTTTT	CASSPRTGSPGELFF
.	TRBV29-1	TRBD1	TRBJ2-5	TGCAGCGTCGAAACAGGGGGCAGGAAGACCCAGTACTTC	CSVETGGRKTQYF
many	TRBV20-1	TRBD2	TRBJ2-1	TGCAGTGCCATTAACCTAGCGGGGGATTTCAATGAGCAGTTCTTC	CSAINLAGDFNEQFF
many	TRBV25-1	.	TRBJ2-1	TGTGCCAGCAGTGAACGGAGGGGTAGAAAGGGGCACGAGCAGTTCTTC	CASSERRGRKGHEQFF
many	TRBV3-1	TRBD1	TRBJ1-1	TGTGCCAGCAGCCTCCAAACAGGGGTTCGGACTGAAGCTTTCTTT	CASSLQTGVRTEAFF
.	TRBV19	TRBD1	TRBJ1-1	TGTGCCAGTAGTCCCGGGGACAGAGAAGCTTTCTTT	CASSPGDREAFF